Listed below are T cell receptor beta chains from one sample, sequenced in a study of blood T cell repertoires in COVID-19. Profiled with immunoSEQ multiplex PCR; TCRdb holds only in-frame clones, not every one. This repertoire shows around 250,000 clones, 88% found once; its top ten account for roughly 1.2%. Sequencing input: PBMCs or T cells enriched from blood (not recorded which). These receptors all stem from a woman in her thirties or forties with acute COVID-19. Each CDR3 is given with its conserved first and last residue. D genes are given only for firm matches. Only some rows state a clone size, as once, few, many or a class for expanded clones.

NA | TRBJ1-2 | once | TRBV12-3/TRBV12-4 | CASRKQGYYGYTF | TGTGCCAGCAGGAAACAGGGCTACTATGGCTACACCTTC
TRBD2 | TRBJ2-1 | NA | TRBV24-1 | CATGSSGSSSYNEQFF | TGTGCCACCGGCTCTAGCGGGAGCTCCTCCTACAATGAGCAGTTCTTC
TRBD1 | TRBJ1-3 | few | TRBV18 | CASSRIGQGVSGNTIYF | TGTGCCAGCTCACGTATCGGACAGGGTGTCTCTGGAAACACCATATATTTT
NA | TRBJ1-1 | few | TRBV3-1/TRBV3-2 | CASSQEDKATEAFF | TGTGCCAGCAGCCAAGAGGACAAAGCAACTGAAGCTTTCTTT
TRBD1 | TRBJ2-5 | NA | TRBV5-1 | CASSPSGTGSRETQYF | TGCGCCAGCAGCCCCTCCGGGACAGGGTCAAGAGAGACCCAGTACTTC
NA | TRBJ1-5 | NA | TRBV5-4 | CASSFGGRDQPQHF | TGTGCCAGCAGCTTCGGTGGGAGGGATCAGCCCCAGCATTTT
TRBD1 | TRBJ1-5 | NA | TRBV19 | CASSPQTGLGNQPQHF | TGTGCCAGTAGTCCCCAGACAGGGTTGGGCAATCAGCCCCAGCATTTT
TRBD1 | TRBJ1-5 | NA | TRBV28 | CASSFDDRVNQPQHF | TGTGCCAGCAGTTTCGACGACAGGGTGAATCAGCCCCAGCATTTT
TRBD1 | TRBJ1-1 | few | TRBV10-1 | CASSGTGVTEAFF | TGCGCCAGCAGTGGGACAGGGGTGACTGAAGCTTTCTTT
TRBD2 | TRBJ2-2 | NA | TRBV6-2/TRBV6-3 | CASSYRGSGSASTGELFF | TGTGCCAGCAGTTACAGAGGTAGCGGGAGCGCGAGCACCGGGGAGCTGTTTTTT
TRBD2 | TRBJ2-1 | NA | TRBV13 | CASSPGGAGGNEQFF | TGTGCCAGCAGCCCAGGCGGGGCGGGAGGAAATGAGCAGTTCTTC
NA | TRBJ2-1 | NA | TRBV18 | CASSQGQNNEQFF | TGTGCCAGCTCACAAGGACAGAACAATGAGCAGTTCTTC
TRBD1 | TRBJ2-5 | NA | TRBV24-1 | CATSEPGTGVEETQYF | TGTGCCACCAGTGAACCCGGGACAGGGGTAGAAGAGACCCAGTACTTC
NA | TRBJ2-1 | NA | TRBV5-1 | CASSLAMGQGGYNEQFF | TGCGCCAGCAGCTTGGCAATGGGGCAGGGGGGCTACAATGAGCAGTTCTTC
NA | TRBJ1-6 | NA | TRBV5-1 | CASSGGATSGSPLHF | TGCGCCAGCAGCGGAGGGGCGACTTCGGGATCACCCCTCCACTTT
NA | TRBJ2-1 | NA | TRBV3-1/TRBV3-2 | CASSQVFNEQFF | TGTGCCAGCAGCCAAGTCTTCAATGAGCAGTTCTTC
NA | TRBJ1-4 | few | TRBV7-3 | CASSSRGGEKLFF | TGTGCCAGCAGCTCCCGCGGGGGCGAAAAACTGTTTTTT
NA | TRBJ1-4 | once | TRBV27 | CASSRDRVKLFF | TGTGCCAGCAGTCGGGATCGGGTAAAACTGTTTTTT
NA | TRBJ1-1 | NA | TRBV4-3 | CASSQGEGVAFF | TGCGCCAGCAGCCAGGGCGAGGGTGTAGCTTTCTTT
NA | TRBJ1-5 | once | TRBV4-3 | CASSQDYGVEQPQHF | TGCGCCAGCAGCCAAGATTACGGGGTTGAACAGCCCCAGCATTTT
NA | TRBJ2-3 | NA | TRBV7-2 | CASSTRGGTDTQYF | TGTGCCAGCAGCACCCGCGGGGGCACAGATACGCAGTATTTT
TRBD1 | TRBJ2-2 | NA | TRBV20-1 | CSASPRDRGIAGELFF | TGCAGTGCTAGTCCTAGGGACAGGGGAATTGCCGGGGAGCTGTTTTTT
TRBD2 | TRBJ2-1 | NA | TRBV2 | CASSDLIGLAGVGEQFF | TGTGCCAGCAGTGACCTTATAGGACTAGCGGGAGTCGGTGAGCAGTTCTTC
TRBD1 | TRBJ2-1 | NA | TRBV5-1 | CASSSGQAYNEQFF | TGCGCCAGCAGCTCGGGACAGGCCTACAATGAGCAGTTCTTC
NA | TRBJ1-1 | NA | TRBV27 | CASSLTGRAYSNTEAFF | TGTGCCAGCAGTTTAACCGGGCGGGCTTACTCGAACACTGAAGCTTTCTTT
NA | TRBJ2-7 | NA | TRBV5-1 | CASSEGGVPRYEQYF | TGCGCCAGCAGCGAGGGGGGGGTCCCCCGGTACGAGCAGTACTTC
TRBD1 | TRBJ2-7 | NA | TRBV30 | CAWDRGSYEQYF | TGTGCCTGGGACAGGGGCTCCTACGAGCAGTACTTC
TRBD2 | TRBJ2-1 | NA | TRBV19 | CASCSGTSSYNEQFF | TGTGCCAGTTGTTCCGGGACTAGCTCCTACAATGAGCAGTTCTTC
TRBD2 | TRBJ2-1 | NA | TRBV7-8 | CASSWGLGSYNEQFF | TGTGCCAGCAGCTGGGGACTAGGCTCCTACAATGAGCAGTTCTTC
NA | TRBJ2-1 | NA | TRBV19 | CASSIVGAVGEQFF | TGTGCCAGTAGTATAGTGGGAGCGGTAGGGGAGCAGTTCTTC
TRBD1 | TRBJ1-3 | NA | TRBV6-6 | CASSYGGVIGPGTGTGNTIYF | TGTGCCAGCAGCTACGGGGGGGTTATTGGTCCCGGGACAGGGACTGGAAACACCATATATTTT
TRBD2 | TRBJ2-1 | once | TRBV2 | CASSRGREGSEQFF | TGTGCCAGCAGTCGGGGGCGGGAGGGTTCTGAGCAGTTCTTC
TRBD2 | TRBJ2-5 | NA | TRBV2 | CASSFGLAGDWQETQYF | TGTGCCAGCAGTTTTGGACTAGCGGGAGATTGGCAAGAGACCCAGTACTTC
TRBD1 | TRBJ1-2 | NA | TRBV28 | CASSRTGGGYTF | TGTGCCAGCAGCCGGACAGGTGGTGGCTACACCTTC
NA | TRBJ1-2 | NA | TRBV30 | CAWSASPFPRDFYGYTF | TGTGCCTGGAGTGCATCCCCATTTCCACGGGATTTTTATGGCTACACCTTC
NA | TRBJ2-1 | NA | TRBV3-1/TRBV3-2 | CASSQGLAPYNEQFF | TGTGCCAGCAGCCAAGGCCTAGCGCCTTACAATGAGCAGTTCTTC
NA | TRBJ2-3 | once | TRBV19 | CASSINPFSGANTQYF | TGTGCCAGTAGTATAAACCCCTTTAGCGGAGCAAATACGCAGTATTTT
NA | TRBJ1-1 | NA | TRBV20-1 | CSASRESEAFF | TGCAGTGCTAGCAGGGAATCTGAAGCTTTCTTT
TRBD2 | TRBJ2-1 | NA | TRBV11-3 | CASSLLSAGGATEQFF | TGTGCCAGCAGCTTATTATCGGCGGGAGGGGCTACTGAGCAGTTCTTC
TRBD2 | TRBJ2-2 | NA | TRBV7-9 | CASSDRTSGRHTGELFF | TGTGCCAGCAGCGACCGGACTAGCGGGAGACACACCGGGGAGCTGTTTTTT
NA | TRBJ1-1 | NA | TRBV5-4 | CASSLDRGTEAFF | TGTGCCAGCAGCTTGGATAGGGGCACTGAAGCTTTCTTT
NA | TRBJ1-2 | NA | TRBV5-1 | CASSLVGEASYGYTF | TGCGCCAGCAGCTTGGTAGGGGAAGCCAGCTATGGCTACACCTTC
NA | TRBJ2-7 | NA | TRBV27 | CASSENPDSYEQYF | TGTGCCAGCAGCGAAAACCCGGACAGCTACGAGCAGTACTTC
TRBD1 | TRBJ2-3 | NA | TRBV5-4 | CASSSYRGRDTDTQYF | TGTGCCAGCAGCTCCTACAGGGGGCGGGACACAGATACGCAGTATTTT
NA | TRBJ1-4 | NA | TRBV29-1 | CSVTTNEKLFF | TGCAGCGTCACAACTAATGAAAAACTGTTTTTT
TRBD1 | TRBJ1-5 | NA | TRBV30 | CAWIPGTGANQPQHF | TGTGCCTGGATCCCCGGGACAGGGGCCAATCAGCCCCAGCATTTT
TRBD1 | TRBJ1-2 | NA | TRBV6-5 | CASSYSRGHGYTF | TGTGCCAGCAGTTACAGCAGGGGGCATGGCTACACCTTC